These 11 T cell receptor beta chains share one sample of origin, sequenced in a study of T cell repertoires in cytomegalovirus infection. TCRdb processed the reads anew with MiXCR; each CDR3 protein has one entry. The sample lists about 160,000 distinct CDR3 sequences, approximately 17% seen once, with roughly a sixth in the top ten. Sequenced: CD8+ T cells from PBMCs. These receptors were collected from a human donor in good health (CMV status not recorded). Some clones in this sample may be carry-over from other donors' samples.

This clonotype appeared a few times. This chain uses TRBV9 with TRBJ2-1; D gene ambiguous. Trimming took 0 bases from V and 3 from J, leaving 13 bases between them. The CDR3 covers 16 residues. The germline CDR1 and CDR2 sequences are SGDLS and YYNGEE. The CDR3 here is CASSVEGSSGYNEQFF. Here the CDR3 DNA reads TGTGCCAGCAGCGTAGAAGGCTCCTCAGGCTACAATGAGCAGTTCTTC. Full variable domain (rest looked up from reference TRBV9 and TRBJ2-1): DSGVTQTPKHLITATGQRVTLRCSPRSGDLSVYWYQQSLDQGLQFLIQYYNGEERAKGNILERFSAQQFPDLHSELNLSSLELGDSALYFCASSVEGSSGYNEQFFGPGTRLTVL.

This clonotype was observed a handful of times. The chain joins TRBV12-3 or TRBV12-4 to TRBJ1-5; D is unresolved. The CDR3 spans 15 residues. Trimming stripped 2 bases from V and 5 bases from J, with 13 bases between. CDR3 coding DNA: TGTGCCAGCAGTTTATTCTTGGGGTCGGATCAGCCCCAGCATTTT. This encodes CASSLFLGSDQPQHF.

This chain joins TRBV7-2 and TRBJ1-4; D not certain. The CDR3 runs to 13 residues. Germline CDR1 SGHTA, CDR2 FQGNSA. Trimming left V 5 bases short and J 5 bases short, with 9 bases between. This CDR3 is CASSVEANEKLFF. As DNA, the CDR3 is TGTGCCAGCAGCGTGGAGGCCAATGAAAAACTGTTTTTT.

The chain is built from TRBV7-9 and TRBJ1-2; D is uncertain. Germline CDR1 and CDR2: SEHNR and FQNEAQ (reference sequence). The CDR3 has 17 amino acids. Trimming took 2 bases from V and 3 from J, leaving 19 bases between them. In nucleotides, the CDR3 is TGTGCCAGCAGCTTATGGGAACGTGGGCCACCCCACTATGGCTACACCTTC. This translates into CASSLWERGPPHYGYTF.

This clonotype has a handful of counts. The DNA for the CDR3 is TGTGCCAGCAGTGTCTCCGGGACAGGGATCAATGAGCAGTTCTTC. It encodes CASSVSGTGINEQFF. V is TRBV6-6 and J is TRBJ2-1; 9 positions agree with TRBD1. Germline loops: CDR1 MNHNY, CDR2 SVGAGI (reference sequence). V trimming: 5 bases; J trimming: 6 bases; junction bases outside the gene matches: 8. The CDR3 spans 15 residues.

This clonotype was picked up a small number of times. This chain uses TRBV27 with TRBJ1-1, with D possibly matching TRBD1 (6 bases). This CDR3 has 15 residues. Trimming shortened V by 3 bases and J by 4 bases, and 15 bases separated the two germline ends. Germline CDR1 is MNHEY and CDR2 is SMNVEV (reference sequence). The CDR3 DNA sequence: TGTGCCAGCAGTTTTATTGGGGGCTCAGGCACTGAAGCTTTCTTT. Amino acid sequence: CASSFIGGSGTEAFF.

V and J are TRBV28 and TRBJ2-1; 11 bases agree with TRBD2. This CDR3 is built from 14 residues. Germline values: CDR1 MDHEN, CDR2 SYDVKM. With 9 bases clipped from V and 8 bases from J, the junction kept 9 bases outside the gene matches. The DNA for the CDR3 is TGTGCCAGTGGGATTAGCGGGAGGGGTGATGAGCAGTTCTTC. It is translated as CASGISGRGDEQFF. The complete variable domain, with remaining parts taken from reference TRBV28 and TRBJ2-1, reads DVKVTQSSRYLVKRTGEKVFLECVQDMDHENMFWYRQDPGLGLRLIYFSYDVKMKEKGDIPEGYSVSREKKERFSLILESASTNQTSMYLCASGISGRGDEQFFGPGTRLTVL.

This clonotype was detected only a few times. The chain combines TRBV9 with TRBJ2-1, with D hard to call. Trimming pared 4 bases from V and 1 base from J, leaving 12 bases between. Germline V lookup: CDR1 SGDLS, CDR2 YYNGEE. The CDR3 contains 15 residues. In DNA, the CDR3 is TGTGCCAGCAGCCCACGGACCTATTCCTACAATGAGCAGTTCTTC. It yields the protein CASSPRTYSYNEQFF.

This clonotype was seen more than once but under ten times. The rearrangement links TRBV28 to TRBJ2-7; D is undetermined. Germline V CDR1 and CDR2: MDHEN, SYDVKM. V was trimmed by 3 bases and J by 6 bases, leaving 6 bases between them. The length of the CDR3 is 11 residues. The CDR3 loop is CASSLSVEQYF. The DNA for the CDR3 is TGTGCCAGCAGTTTGTCAGTCGAGCAGTACTTC.

J is TRBJ2-1 and V is TRBV6-1; the match to TRBD1 covers 9 bases. The CDR3 has 13 amino acids. Germline CDR1 is MNHNS and CDR2 is SASEGT. J was trimmed by 10 bases and V by 10 bases; bases with no gene match: 11. CDR3 DNA sequence: TGTGCCATCACCGGGACAGGGCTCCAAGAGCAGTTCTTC. Translating it yields CAITGTGLQEQFF.

This clonotype was counted between two and nine times. The chain carries TRBV7-2 and TRBJ1-1; no reliable D call. This CDR3 has 15 residues. The V end lost 3 bases, the J end lost 6 bases, and 17 bases lay between the germline ends. CDR1 is SGHTA, CDR2 FQGNSA, per germline. The CDR3 protein is CASSFLSGIEAEAFF. The CDR3 DNA sequence: TGTGCCAGCAGCTTTTTATCCGGGATCGAGGCTGAAGCTTTCTTT.